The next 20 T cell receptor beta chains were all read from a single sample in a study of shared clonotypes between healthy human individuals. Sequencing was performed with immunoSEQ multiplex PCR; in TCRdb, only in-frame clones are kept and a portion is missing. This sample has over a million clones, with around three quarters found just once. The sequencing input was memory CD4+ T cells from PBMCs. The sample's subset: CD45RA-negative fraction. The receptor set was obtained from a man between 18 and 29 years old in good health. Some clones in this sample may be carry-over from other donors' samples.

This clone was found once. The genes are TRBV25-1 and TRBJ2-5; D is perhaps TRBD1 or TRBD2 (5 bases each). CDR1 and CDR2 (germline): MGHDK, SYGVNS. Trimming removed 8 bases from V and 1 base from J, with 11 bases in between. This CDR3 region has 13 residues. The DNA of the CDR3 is TGTGCCAGCGCTAGAGGGACCCAAGAGACCCAGTACTTC. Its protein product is CASARGTQETQYF.

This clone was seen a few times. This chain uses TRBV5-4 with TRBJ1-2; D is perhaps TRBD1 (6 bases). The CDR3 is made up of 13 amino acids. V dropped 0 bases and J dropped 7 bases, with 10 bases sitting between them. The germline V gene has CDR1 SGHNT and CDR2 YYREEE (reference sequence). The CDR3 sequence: CASSLAGEGGYTF. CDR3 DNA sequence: TGTGCCAGCAGCTTGGCAGGGGAGGGTGGCTACACCTTC.

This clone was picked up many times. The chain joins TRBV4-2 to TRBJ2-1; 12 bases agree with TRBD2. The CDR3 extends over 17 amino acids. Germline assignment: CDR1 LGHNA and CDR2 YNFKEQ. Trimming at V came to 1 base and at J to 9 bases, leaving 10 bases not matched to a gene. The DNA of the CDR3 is TGTGCCAGCAGCCAAGCCAGTCCCGGACTAGCGGGAAGTGAGCAGTTCTTC. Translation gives CASSQASPGLAGSEQFF.

CDR3 in DNA: TGTGCCAGTAGTATAGAGGCGGGAGCTCAATACGAGCAGTACTTC. Its translation is CASSIEAGAQYEQYF. The chain couples TRBV19 to TRBJ2-7; 7 bases fit TRBD2. This CDR3 comprises 15 residues. Germline CDR1 LNHDA, CDR2 SQIVND (reference sequence). The V segment lost 0 bases and the J segment 4 bases; nucleotides outside the gene matches: 6.

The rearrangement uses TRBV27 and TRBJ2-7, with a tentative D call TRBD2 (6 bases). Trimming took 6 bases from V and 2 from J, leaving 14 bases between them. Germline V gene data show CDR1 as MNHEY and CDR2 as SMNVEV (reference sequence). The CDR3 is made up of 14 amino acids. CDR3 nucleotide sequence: TGTGCCAGCAGGCTCTCGGGACTCACCTACGAGCAGTACTTC. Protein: CASRLSGLTYEQYF.

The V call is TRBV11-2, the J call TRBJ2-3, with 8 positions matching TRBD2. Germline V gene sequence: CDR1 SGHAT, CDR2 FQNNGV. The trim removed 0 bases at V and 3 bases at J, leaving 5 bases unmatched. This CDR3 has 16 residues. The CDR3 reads CASSLDQAGETDTQYF. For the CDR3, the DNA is TGTGCCAGCAGCTTAGATCAAGCGGGAGAAACAGATACGCAGTATTTT.

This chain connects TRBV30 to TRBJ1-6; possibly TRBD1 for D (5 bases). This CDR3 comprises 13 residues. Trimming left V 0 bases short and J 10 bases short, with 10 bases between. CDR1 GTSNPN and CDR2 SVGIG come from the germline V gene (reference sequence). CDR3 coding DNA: TGTGCCTGGAGTGTACAGGACCGATCACCCCTCCACTTT. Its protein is CAWSVQDRSPLHF.

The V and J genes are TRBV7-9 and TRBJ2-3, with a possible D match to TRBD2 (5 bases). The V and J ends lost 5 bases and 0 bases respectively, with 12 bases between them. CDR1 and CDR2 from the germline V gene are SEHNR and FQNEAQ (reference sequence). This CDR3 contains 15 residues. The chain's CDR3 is CASSPLGGSTDTQYF. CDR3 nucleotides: TGTGCCAGCAGCCCCCTGGGCGGGAGCACAGATACGCAGTATTTT.

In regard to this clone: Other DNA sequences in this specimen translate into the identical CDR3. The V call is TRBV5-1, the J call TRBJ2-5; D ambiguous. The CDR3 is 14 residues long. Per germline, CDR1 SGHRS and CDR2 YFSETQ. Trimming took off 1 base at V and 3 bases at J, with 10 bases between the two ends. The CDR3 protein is CASSLIRLEETQYF. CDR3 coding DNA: TGCGCCAGCAGCTTGATTAGGTTAGAAGAGACCCAGTACTTC.

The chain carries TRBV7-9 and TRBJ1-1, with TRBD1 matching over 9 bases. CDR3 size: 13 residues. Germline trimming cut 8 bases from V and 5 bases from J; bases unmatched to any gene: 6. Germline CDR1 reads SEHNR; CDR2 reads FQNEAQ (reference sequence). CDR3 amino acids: CASGDREGTEAFF. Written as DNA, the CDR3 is TGTGCCAGCGGGGACAGGGAGGGAACTGAAGCTTTCTTT.

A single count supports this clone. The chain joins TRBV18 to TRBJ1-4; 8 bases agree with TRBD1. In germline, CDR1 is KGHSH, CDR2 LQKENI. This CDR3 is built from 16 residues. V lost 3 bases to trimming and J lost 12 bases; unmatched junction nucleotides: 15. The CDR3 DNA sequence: TGTGCCAGCTCACCTTCCCTATGGACAGGGCTGGCTCAACTGTTTTTT. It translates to CASSPSLWTGLAQLFF.

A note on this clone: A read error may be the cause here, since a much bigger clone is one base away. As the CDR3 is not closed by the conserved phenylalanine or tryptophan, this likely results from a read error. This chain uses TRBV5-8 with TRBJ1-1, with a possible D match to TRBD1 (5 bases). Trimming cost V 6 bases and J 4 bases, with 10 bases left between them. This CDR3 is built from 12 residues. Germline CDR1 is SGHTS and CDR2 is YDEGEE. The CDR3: CASTGDGTEAFL. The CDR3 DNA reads TGTGCCAGCACCGGGGACGGCACTGAAGCTTTCCTT.

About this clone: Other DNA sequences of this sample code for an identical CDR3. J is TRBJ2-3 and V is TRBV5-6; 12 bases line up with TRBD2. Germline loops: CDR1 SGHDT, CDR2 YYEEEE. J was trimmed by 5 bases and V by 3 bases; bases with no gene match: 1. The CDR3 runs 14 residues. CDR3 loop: CASSSGLAGDTQYF. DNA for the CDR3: TGTGCCAGCAGCTCGGGACTAGCGGGAGATACGCAGTATTTT.

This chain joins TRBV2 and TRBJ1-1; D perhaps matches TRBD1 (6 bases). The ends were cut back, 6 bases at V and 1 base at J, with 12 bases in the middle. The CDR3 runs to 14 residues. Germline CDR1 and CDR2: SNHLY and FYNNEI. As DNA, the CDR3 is TGTGCCAGCAGCCAGACAGGACCGAACACTGAAGCTTTCTTT. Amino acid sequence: CASSQTGPNTEAFF.

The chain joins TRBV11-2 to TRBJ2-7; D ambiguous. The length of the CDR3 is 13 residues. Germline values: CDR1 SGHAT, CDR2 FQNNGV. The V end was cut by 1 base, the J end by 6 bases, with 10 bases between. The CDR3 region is CASSLGLNREQYF. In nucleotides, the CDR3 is TGTGCCAGCAGCTTAGGTCTCAACCGCGAGCAGTACTTC.

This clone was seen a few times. The CDR3 protein is CASSLGSWYNEQFF. The CDR3 DNA follows: TGTGCCAGCAGCTTGGGCTCCTGGTACAATGAGCAGTTCTTC. V is TRBV7-6 and J is TRBJ2-1; D gene ambiguous. Trimming shortened V by 3 bases and J by 4 bases, and 10 bases separated the two germline ends. Germline assignment: CDR1 SGHVS and CDR2 FNYEAQ. This CDR3 is 14 amino acids long. Full variable domain (remainder filled in from reference TRBV7-6 and TRBJ2-1): GAGVSQSPRYKVTKRGQDVALRCDPISGHVSLYWYRQALGQGPEFLTYFNYEAQQDKSGLPNDRFSAERPEGSISTLTIQRTEQRDSAMYRCASSLGSWYNEQFFGPGTRLTVL.

The CDR3, as DNA: TGTGCCAGTAGCCCCGGGACTAGCGGGAGTTGGGGAGATACGCAGTATTTT. It translates to CASSPGTSGSWGDTQYF. This sequence joins TRBV9 and TRBJ2-3; 14 nucleotides match TRBD2. The CDR3 covers 17 residues. Germline-derived CDR1 and CDR2 are SGDLS and YYNGEE. Trimming removed 8 bases from V and 5 bases from J; junction bases left unmatched: 13.

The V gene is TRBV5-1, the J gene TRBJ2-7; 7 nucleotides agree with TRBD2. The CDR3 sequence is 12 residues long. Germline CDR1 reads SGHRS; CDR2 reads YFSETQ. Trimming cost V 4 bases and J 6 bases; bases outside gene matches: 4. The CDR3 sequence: CASSQSGGEQYF. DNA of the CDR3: TGCGCCAGCAGCCAATCGGGGGGCGAGCAGTACTTC.

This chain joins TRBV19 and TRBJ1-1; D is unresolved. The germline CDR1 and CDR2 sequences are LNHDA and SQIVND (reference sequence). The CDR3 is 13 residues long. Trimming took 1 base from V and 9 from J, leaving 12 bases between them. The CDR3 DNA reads TGTGCCAGTAGTATAGGGTTGGAGGCCCAAGCTTTCTTT. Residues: CASSIGLEAQAFF.

CDR3 in amino acids: CASSQGWAVKPQHF. DNA of the CDR3: TGCGCCAGCAGCCAAGGATGGGCTGTTAAGCCCCAGCATTTT. This sequence joins TRBV4-3 and TRBJ1-5; D is unresolved. Germline-derived CDR1 and CDR2 are LGHNA and YSLEER. V was pared by 1 base and J by 8 bases, with 12 bases between. The CDR3 is 14 amino acids.